One and the same sample provided the 19 T cell receptor beta chains below, sequenced in a study of T cell changes during pregnancy in multiple sclerosis. Profiled with immunoSEQ multiplex PCR; TCRdb holds only in-frame clones, not every one. This sample has 70,000 to 80,000 clones; roughly 90% occur once, and the top ten carry about 4%. The sample here was peripheral blood, taken after pregnancy. These receptors were collected from a female donor in good health, enrolled as a control in a pregnancy study.

The chain recombines TRBV27 with TRBJ1-2, with D maybe TRBD1 (5 bases). V dropped 0 bases and J dropped 6 bases, with 14 bases sitting between them. Germline values: CDR1 MNHEY, CDR2 SMNVEV (reference sequence). The CDR3 is made up of 15 amino acids. The CDR3 DNA reads as TGTGCCAGCAGTTTATCCCCTCGGGGGTGGGATGGCTACACCTTC. Residues: CASSLSPRGWDGYTF.

This clone occurred a few times. The rearrangement joins TRBV6-5 to TRBJ2-7; 10 nucleotides line up with TRBD1. The germline V gene encodes CDR1 MNHEY and CDR2 SVGAGI. J was trimmed by 6 bases and V by 5 bases; bases with no gene match: 7. The CDR3 is 14 amino acids. CDR3 protein: CASSPARTGGEQYF. The CDR3 region has the DNA TGTGCCAGCAGTCCGGCACGGACAGGGGGCGAGCAGTACTTC.

This clone has only one observation. The germline gene is not matched at one end of the junction; a read error may be the cause. The V and J genes are TRBV7-7 and TRBJ1-2, with a weak D call TRBD1 (5 bases). Germline CDR1 reads SSHAT; CDR2 reads FNYEAQ (reference sequence). The CDR3 covers 13 residues. CDR3 bases: TGTGCTAGCAGCTGGGGGGGGAGCAATGGCTACACCTTC. Its translation is CASSWGGSNGYTF.

This chain links TRBV7-9 with TRBJ1-2, with D unresolved. CDR3 length equals 14 residues. V was pared by 3 bases and J by 6 bases, with 14 bases between. Germline lookup yields CDR1 SEHNR and CDR2 FQNEAQ (reference sequence). CDR3: CASSFPGTEHGYTF. CDR3 sequence (DNA): TGTGCCAGCAGCTTTCCGGGAACTGAACATGGCTACACCTTC.

The rearrangement joins TRBV6-5 to TRBJ2-7; TRBD2 might be the D (5 bases). The CDR3 is made up of 16 amino acids. The V and J ends lost 0 bases and 2 bases respectively, with 14 bases between them. The germline V gene has CDR1 MNHEY and CDR2 SVGAGI. The CDR3 nucleotides read TGTGCCAGCAGTTACTCGCCGGACTTCCCCCCCTACGAGCAGTACTTC. It codes for CASSYSPDFPPYEQYF.

The V call is TRBV9, the J call TRBJ2-1, with a tentative D call TRBD2 (6 bases). V was shortened by 0 bases and J by 9 bases, with 16 bases between the two germline ends. The germline CDR1 and CDR2 sequences are SGDLS and YYNGEE. The CDR3 has 15 amino acids. DNA for the CDR3: TGTGCCAGCAGCGTAGGTCCTAGCGAACCCCCTGAGCAGTTCTTC. As protein: CASSVGPSEPPEQFF.

This chain links TRBV19 with TRBJ1-1; D is ambiguous. Germline CDR1 reads LNHDA; CDR2 reads SQIVND (reference sequence). The germline V and J ends were trimmed by 4 bases and 4 bases, with 19 bases remaining between them. There are 16 residues in the CDR3. The CDR3 here is CASSTPGGGFGTEAFF. CDR3 DNA sequence: TGTGCCAGTAGTACGCCCGGTGGTGGTTTCGGCACTGAAGCTTTCTTT. Based on the CDR3 plus reference TRBV19 and TRBJ1-1, the full variable domain is DGGITQSPKYLFRKEGQNVTLSCEQNLNHDAMYWYRQDPGQGLRLIYYSQIVNDFQKGDIAEGYSVSREKKESFPLTVTSAQKNPTAFYLCASSTPGGGFGTEAFFGQGTRLTVV.

The chain is built from TRBV28 and TRBJ1-2; D uncertain. CDR1 and CDR2 (germline): MDHEN, SYDVKM. The CDR3 loop spans 14 amino acids. V lost 4 bases and J 0 bases, leaving 9 bases between the germline ends. The CDR3 DNA sequence: TGTGCCAGCAGTTACGAGAGAGCTAACTATGGCTACACCTTC. This codes for CASSYERANYGYTF.

This clone has just one count. The chain carries TRBV6-5 and TRBJ2-1; D is possibly TRBD2 (5 bases). This CDR3 spans 10 amino acids. The germline gives CDR1 MNHEY, CDR2 SVGAGI. The V gene lost 10 bases and the J gene lost 12 bases, with 13 bases spanning the gap. Here the CDR3 DNA reads TGTGCCACCGGAAGCGGAACGCAGTTCTTC. This gives the protein CATGSGTQFF.

V gene TRBV7-9 combines with J gene TRBJ2-3; 10 nucleotides match TRBD1. This CDR3 has 19 residues. The V and J ends lost 5 bases and 0 bases, in that order; junction bases with no gene match: 14. Germline CDR1 and CDR2: SEHNR and FQNEAQ (reference sequence). CDR3 in amino acids: CASSPPDRGASPSTDTQYF. The CDR3 nucleotides read TGTGCCAGCAGCCCCCCGGACAGGGGGGCCTCCCCTAGCACAGATACGCAGTATTTT.

The chain recombines TRBV29-1 with TRBJ2-3; D is possibly TRBD2 (7 bases). Germline lookup yields CDR1 SQVTM and CDR2 ANQGSEA. The V end lost 7 bases, the J end lost 0 bases, and 14 bases lay between the germline ends. CDR3 length: 14 amino acids. Here the CDR3 DNA reads TGCAGCGGGGGGGGCGGACCTAGCACAGATACGCAGTATTTT. It encodes CSGGGGPSTDTQYF.

This clone was recorded once. The chain carries TRBV14 and TRBJ2-5, with TRBD1 identical over 9 bases. The junction had 11 bases not matched to a gene; V was cut back by 4 bases and J by 2 bases. This CDR3 has 17 amino acids. CDR1 is SGHDN and CDR2 is FVKESK in the germline V gene. The CDR3 DNA reads as TGTGCCAGCAGCCTACCCCCGGGACAGGGATTTCAAGAGACCCAGTACTTC. It yields the protein CASSLPPGQGFQETQYF.

J is TRBJ1-2 and V is TRBV19; 7 bases line up with TRBD1. CDR3 size: 17 residues. The germline CDR1 and CDR2 sequences are LNHDA and SQIVND (reference sequence). Germline trimming cut 2 bases from V and 8 bases from J; bases unmatched to any gene: 17. The CDR3, as DNA: TGTGCCAGTAGTATACCCCTCCCAAGACAGGGAGATAACGGCTACACCTTC. Its protein is CASSIPLPRQGDNGYTF.

This rearrangement joins TRBV28 to TRBJ1-2; the match to TRBD1 covers 8 bases. Germline V CDR1 and CDR2: MDHEN, SYDVKM. J gave up 0 bases and V 10 bases, and 4 bases lay outside the gene matches. The CDR3 spans 13 residues. CDR3 coding DNA: TGTGCCATCGGACAGGGAGCTAACTATGGCTACACCTTC. Its translation: CAIGQGANYGYTF.

The genes are TRBV6-4 and TRBJ1-2; 10 bases are shared with TRBD1. This CDR3 has 14 amino acids. J was trimmed by 4 bases and V by 6 bases; bases with no gene match: 5. Germline CDR1 reads MRHNA; CDR2 reads SNTAGT. The DNA for the CDR3 is TGTGCCAGCAGAGAGACAGGGGGCCGCTATGGCTACACCTTC. The encoded protein is CASRETGGRYGYTF.

This chain uses TRBV10-3 with TRBJ2-5, with 9 bases identical to TRBD1. Germline assignment: CDR1 ENHRY and CDR2 SYGVKD. The CDR3 loop spans 15 amino acids. Trimming removed 4 bases from V and 5 bases from J; junction bases left unmatched: 8. In DNA form, the CDR3 reads TGTGCCATCAGTGCCGGACAGGGGTTGGGTGAGACCCAGTACTTC. Translated, it gives CAISAGQGLGETQYF.

The chain has TRBV7-2 and TRBJ1-2; D might be TRBD1 (5 bases). Per germline, CDR1 SGHTA and CDR2 FQGNSA. The CDR3 length is 15 residues. Trimming removed 1 base at V and 2 bases at J, with 11 bases between. CDR3 coding DNA: TGTGCCAGCAGCTTAGGTCGCAGGGCGAACTATGGCTACACCTTC. Residues: CASSLGRRANYGYTF.

The chain recombines TRBV19 with TRBJ2-6, with 10 nucleotides matching TRBD1. CDR1 is LNHDA and CDR2 is SQIVND in the germline V gene (reference sequence). The CDR3 covers 18 residues. The ends lost 5 bases at V and 0 bases at J; junction bases unmatched: 7. The CDR3 DNA follows: TGTGCCAGTAGTTGGGGGACAGGGGTCCCCTCTGGGGCCAACGTCCTGACTTTC. Its protein product is CASSWGTGVPSGANVLTF.

The chain uses TRBV9 and TRBJ1-1; 7 positions agree with TRBD1. This CDR3 has 16 amino acids. Trimming took 3 bases from V and 5 from J; bases not matched to a gene: 13. CDR1 and CDR2 from the germline V gene are SGDLS and YYNGEE. CDR3 loop: CASSEIGTTGSTEAFF. CDR3 coding DNA: TGTGCCAGCAGCGAGATCGGAACGACAGGGTCGACTGAAGCTTTCTTT.